This record looks at one T cell receptor (beta chain) sequence and its context. Antigen unknown. This entry is derived from a study of T cell responses to AZD1222 COVID-19 vaccine. Broader study findings: No repertoire was sampled before or during the peak T cell response, only after it. The sample set comprised mostly white British donors with more females, and clonal diversity was possibly underestimated. The study reported that nearly half of spike-specific TCRs target unmutated variant regions.

The germline gives CDR1 SGHDT, CDR2 YYEEEE. Between the trimmed V and J ends, which lost 3 bases and 6 bases, there was a span of 8 bases. This CDR3 contains 12 residues. Generated by immunoSEQ multiplex PCR, the TCRdb table keeps only in-frame clones and is missing some. The data show about 160,000 clones, 92% seen once. The source was peripheral blood, collected on day 0 of MenACWY control vaccination. The chain carries TRBV5-6 and TRBJ2-3; no definite D call. This receptor was taken from an adult in good health. CDR3 bases: TGTGCCAGCAGCTACCTGGCCGATACGCAGTATTTT. This codes for CASSYLADTQYF. Variable domain in full (rest from reference TRBV5-6 and TRBJ2-3): DAGVTQSPTHLIKTRGQQVTLRCSPKSGHDTVSWYQQALGQGPQFIFQYYEEEERQRGNFPDRFSGHQFPNYSSELNVNALLLGDSALYLCASSYLADTQYFGPGTRLTVL.